Shown below are 2 T cell receptor beta chains from a single sample sequenced in a study of T-cell reconstitution after alpha-beta-depleted transplantation in children. Unique molecular identifiers were incorporated into the prepared TCRbeta library. TCRdb analysed the PCR reads with MiXCR anew, one entry per CDR3 protein. Of tens of thousands of distinct CDR3 sequences detected, less than 20% appear once; the ten largest clones hold about 54%. Sequencing was performed on PBMCs, mostly from graft donor cells, taken 360 days after TCRalphabeta/CD19-depleted stem cell transplant. These receptors originate from a male patient between 2 and 15 years old who had a stem cell transplant for acute lymphoblastic leukemia, so the T cells may come from the graft donor.

The gene calls are TRBV12-3 or TRBV12-4 and TRBJ2-3, with 10 bases fitting TRBD2. The CDR3 has 14 amino acids. V trimming: 3 bases; J trimming: 5 bases; junction bases outside the gene matches: 2. The CDR3: CASSFRLAGDTQYF. Here the CDR3 DNA reads TGTGCCAGCAGTTTCCGACTAGCGGGAGATACGCAGTATTTT.

This clonotype occurred many times. The rearrangement joins TRBV7-7 to TRBJ2-5; D perhaps matches TRBD2 (5 bases). CDR1 and CDR2 from the germline V gene are SSHAT and FNYEAQ (reference sequence). The CDR3 loop spans 12 amino acids. Trimming cost V 4 bases and J 7 bases, with 10 bases left between them. CDR3 coding DNA: TGTGCCAGCAGCTCCCATGCGGGGACCCAGTACTTC. Translation gives CASSSHAGTQYF.